Reported below is one T cell receptor beta chain. CDR1 is GTSNPN and CDR2 is SVGIG in the germline V gene (reference sequence). Between the trimmed V and J ends, which lost 0 bases and 8 bases, there was a span of 7 bases. This CDR3 spans 11 amino acids. This specimen comes from a study of shared clonotypes between healthy human individuals. Some clones are missing from TCRdb's copy, which holds only in-frame ones; the method was immunoSEQ multiplex PCR. The sample lists about 480,000 clones, 79% seen once, with 10% to 15% in the top ten. Sequenced material: PBMCs. The chain joins TRBV30 to TRBJ1-2; D gene ambiguous. The source is a woman in her 40s in good health. Some clones in this sample may be carry-over from other donors' samples. The CDR3 reads CAWSVTQGYTF. As DNA, the CDR3 is TGTGCCTGGAGTGTAACTCAGGGCTACACCTTC. Looking up the rest from reference TRBV30 and TRBJ1-2 gives the full variable domain: SQTIHQWPATLVQPVGSPLSLECTVEGTSNPNLYWYRQAAGRGLQLLFYSVGIGQISSEVPQNLSASRPQDRQFILSSKKLLLSDSGFYLCAWSVTQGYTFGSGTRLTVV.